One and the same sample provided the 11 T cell receptor beta chains below, sequenced in a study of regulatory T cells in long-lasting Graves disease. Sequencing libraries for TCR beta were prepared with iRepertoire HTBI primers and Arm-PCR of CDR3 regions. TCRdb recomputed calls from the multiplex PCR reads with MiXCR, one row per CDR3 protein. Of 700,000 or so distinct CDR3 sequences in the sample, around 30% were seen once. The time point is: persistent/refractory GD, antithyroid drugs over 5 years with positive TRAb. PBMC RNA was the source of the TCR library. Sequencing used peripheral blood mononuclear cells (PBMCs), obtained when the disease was refractory, from a patient treated with antithyroid drugs. The source of these receptors is a female donor with Graves disease.

This chain connects TRBV29-1 to TRBJ2-4; TRBD2 matches 8 bases. Germline trimming cut 2 bases from V and 8 bases from J; bases unmatched to any gene: 8. Germline CDR1 SQVTM, CDR2 ANQGSEA. CDR3 size: 14 residues. CDR3 nucleotides: TGCAGCGTTGAAATAGCGGGGCGGGAGGACATTCAGTACTTC. Residues: CSVEIAGREDIQYF. The full variable domain, rest sourced from reference TRBV29-1 and TRBJ2-4, is SAVISQKPSRDICQRGTSLTIQCQVDSQVTMMFWYRQQPGQSLTLIATANQGSEATYESGFVIDKFPISRPNLTFSTLTVSNMSPEDSSIYLCSVEIAGREDIQYFGAGTRLSVL.

A remark on this clonotype: This may come from a read error, since a much larger clone is one base off. This chain uses TRBV12-3 or TRBV12-4 with TRBJ1-1; the D gene is possibly TRBD1 (6 bases). The length of the CDR3 is 14 residues. CDR3: CASRQTGTKGEASF. For the CDR3, the DNA is TGTGCCAGCAGACAAACAGGGACGAAGGGGGAAGCTTCCTTT.

This clonotype was detected ten times or more. This chain joins TRBV12-3 or TRBV12-4 and TRBJ2-7; TRBD2 matches at 8 bases. The J segment lost 13 bases and the V segment lost 5 bases, leaving 19 bases of the junction unmatched. The CDR3 is 15 residues long. The CDR3 loop is CASSRSGRGGVGVYF. CDR3 nucleotides: TGTGCCAGCAGTCGCAGCGGGAGAGGGGGAGTAGGAGTTTACTTC.

This chain links TRBV7-2 with TRBJ1-4; D is uncertain. V was trimmed by 1 base and J by 7 bases, leaving 13 bases between them. The CDR3 contains 15 residues. Germline CDR1 SGHTA, CDR2 FQGNSA. The CDR3 sequence: CASSLGGSNSEKLFF. The CDR3 region has the DNA TGTGCCAGCAGCTTAGGAGGCTCGAATTCTGAAAAACTGTTTTTT. Supplemented by reference TRBV7-2 and TRBJ1-4, the full variable domain reads GAGVSQSPSNKVTEKGKDVELRCDPISGHTALYWYRQSLGQGLEFLIYFQGNSAPDKSGLPSDRFSAERTGGSVSTLTIQRTQQEDSAVYLCASSLGGSNSEKLFFGSGTQLSVL.

In this sample, this clonotype turned up many times. The chain joins TRBV28 to TRBJ2-5; no clear D. V lost 0 bases and J 0 bases, leaving 2 bases between the germline ends. Per germline, CDR1 MDHEN and CDR2 SYDVKM. This CDR3 has 13 amino acids. The CDR3 region has the DNA TGTGCCAGCAGTTTATGGTACCAAGAGACCCAGTACTTC. Translation gives CASSLWYQETQYF.

V gene TRBV3-1 combines with J gene TRBJ1-1, with a weak D call TRBD1 (6 bases). Trimming left V 6 bases short and J 1 base short, with 18 bases between. The CDR3 is 16 residues long. Germline-derived CDR1 and CDR2 are LGHDT and YNNKEL (reference sequence). CDR3 protein: CASRKTDRLENTEAFF. CDR3 nucleotides: TGTGCCAGCAGAAAGACAGACAGGTTGGAGAACACTGAAGCTTTCTTT.

This chain uses TRBV19 with TRBJ1-5, with D hard to call. Germline CDR1 LNHDA, CDR2 SQIVND (reference sequence). The CDR3 loop spans 14 amino acids. The ends were cut back, 7 bases at V and 6 bases at J, with 16 bases in the middle. The CDR3 region is CASMTSLGTQPQHF. CDR3 sequence (DNA): TGTGCCAGTATGACCAGTTTAGGTACTCAGCCCCAGCATTTT.

This clonotype was picked up many times. The CDR3 sequence is CASSTRTGPYEQYF. In nucleotides, the CDR3 is TGTGCCAGCAGTACTCGAACAGGGCCCTACGAGCAGTACTTC. The V call is TRBV6-2 or TRBV6-3, the J call TRBJ2-7; D may be TRBD1 (6 bases). The CDR3 is 14 amino acids. Trimming left V 5 bases short and J 2 bases short, with 13 bases between. In germline, CDR1 is MNHEY, CDR2 SVGEGT.

DNA of the CDR3: TGTGCCAGCACCGAGGGAGGGCCTCCTCCTGGCTACACCTTC. This codes for CASTEGGPPPGYTF. This rearrangement joins TRBV5-6 to TRBJ1-2; no clear D. The CDR3 spans 14 residues. V lost 6 bases and J lost 7, with 19 bases in between. The germline V gene has CDR1 SGHDT and CDR2 YYEEEE.

This clonotype was picked up a small number of times. This chain uses TRBV2 with TRBJ1-5; a possible D gene is TRBD1 (6 bases). The CDR3 extends over 17 amino acids. Germline CDR1 is SNHLY and CDR2 is FYNNEI. The V and J ends lost 3 bases and 0 bases respectively, with 15 bases between them. CDR3 region: CASSDGGAKFSNQPQHF. The CDR3 coding sequence is TGTGCCAGCAGTGATGGGGGCGCGAAATTTAGCAATCAGCCCCAGCATTTT.

J is TRBJ1-3 and V is TRBV6-5, with 9 bases identical to TRBD1. Losses at the gene ends were 4 bases for V and 4 bases for J; bases not matched to a gene: 8. Germline CDR1 is MNHEY and CDR2 is SVGAGI. This CDR3 contains 16 residues. The CDR3 sequence: CASSSPGQGMGNTIYF. Written as DNA, the CDR3 is TGTGCCAGCAGTTCCCCCGGACAGGGGATGGGAAACACCATATATTTT.